This TCR beta chain was sequenced in a study of blood T cell repertoires in COVID-19. Across the study: Specimens from acute and convalescent COVID-19 originated in the United States, Italy and Spain. PBMCs, B-cell-depleted T cells, or T cells were the source of the cDNA or gDNA that made up the material.

The CDR3 contains 14 residues. Germline V gives CDR1 MNHEY, CDR2 SVGEGT. Patients at the Seattle site were enrolled during active infection and followed longitudinally. As concerns this clone: Compared with germline, one end of the junction differs, possibly owing to a read error.

Per the original data handling: Nucleated cell counts were estimated from reference gene primer amplification. The protocol was immunoSEQ multiplex PCR, while the TCRdb copy is restricted to in-frame clones and leaves out a portion. That table gives V, J and clone size, and the DNA gave D and trimming. The table includes 300,000 to 350,000 clones, 75% to 95% detected once. The sequence came from a woman aged 25 to 45 with COVID-19, enrolled during active disease. The chain has TRBV6-2 or TRBV6-3 and TRBJ1-3, with D tentatively TRBD1 (6 bases). The sample comprised peripheral blood. Here the CDR3 reads CASSSRDKQRKSDF. Here the CDR3 DNA reads TGTGCCAGCAGTTCCCGGGACAAGCAACGCAAATCGGATTTT.